The rows below give T cell receptor beta chains drawn from one sample of a study of blood T cells in healthy people across ages. Each CDR3 protein is one row after TCRdb ran MiXCR on the 5' RACE reads. This sample carries about 620,000 distinct CDR3 sequences, 52% of them seen once, and the ten largest clones take roughly 13%. The sequenced material came from blood. These receptors were taken from a woman aged 80 or over in good health. The CDR3 runs from the conserved cysteine through the conserved F or W. The order of the fields is D gene, J gene, clone size, V gene, CDR3 protein, CDR3 DNA. The D gene is left open where the match is weak. Part of the rows lack a size; the others show once, few, many or a class for expanded clones.

.	TRBJ1-5	.	TRBV20-1	CSARDGAGESQPQHF	TGCAGTGCTAGAGACGGGGCAGGGGAAAGTCAGCCCCAGCATTTT
.	TRBJ2-1	few	TRBV20-1	CGGQAGSYNEQFF	TGCGGGGGGCAGGCGGGATCCTACAATGAGCAGTTCTTC
TRBD1	TRBJ2-5	.	TRBV18	CASPPDRGRRETQYF	TGTGCCAGCCCACCAGACAGGGGACGTAGGGAGACCCAGTACTTC
.	TRBJ1-1	.	TRBV6-5	CASSATVGLTEAFF	TGTGCCAGCAGTGCTACAGTAGGGCTCACTGAAGCTTTCTTT
TRBD1	TRBJ1-1	.	TRBV5-1	CASSLGTGDGTEAFF	TGCGCCAGCAGCTTGGGGACAGGGGATGGCACTGAAGCTTTCTTT
TRBD2	TRBJ2-1	.	TRBV13	CASSLVTSGGLDNEQFF	TGTGCCAGCAGCTTAGTGACTAGCGGCGGTCTTGACAATGAGCAGTTCTTC
.	TRBJ2-7	.	TRBV7-9	CASSSGRPFQYF	TGTGCCAGCAGCTCCGGACGACCCTTTCAGTACTTC
.	TRBJ2-7	.	TRBV7-2	CASSQTRGEQYF	TGTGCCAGCAGCCAGACTCGGGGCGAGCAGTACTTC
.	TRBJ1-6	.	TRBV5-1	CASSVAGGSPLHF	TGCGCCAGCAGCGTGGCTGGCGGTTCACCCCTCCACTTT
.	TRBJ1-5	many	TRBV7-2	CASSPQGSNQPQHF	TGTGCCAGCAGCCCCCAGGGCAGCAATCAGCCCCAGCATTTT
.	TRBJ2-4	many	TRBV20-1	CSARATRGGLAKNIQYF	TGCAGTGCTAGAGCAACCCGGGGCGGTTTAGCCAAAAACATTCAGTACTTC
TRBD2	TRBJ2-1	many	TRBV12-3/TRBV12-4	CASSKYTGGGSYNEQFF	TGTGCCAGCAGCAAATATACTGGCGGGGGGTCCTACAATGAGCAGTTCTTC
.	TRBJ2-1	many	TRBV7-8	CASSLGARNEQFF	TGTGCCAGCAGCTTGGGAGCGAGGAATGAGCAGTTCTTC
TRBD2	TRBJ2-1	.	TRBV5-1	CASSLRGRLAGRNEQFF	TGCGCCAGCAGCTTGAGGGGCCGACTAGCGGGACGCAATGAGCAGTTCTTC
TRBD1	TRBJ1-1	.	TRBV5-1	CASSQEQGVTEAFF	TGCGCCAGCAGCCAGGAACAGGGGGTTACTGAAGCTTTCTTT
.	TRBJ2-3	many	TRBV4-1	CASSRLLPDTQYF	TGCGCCAGCAGTCGCCTATTACCAGATACGCAGTATTTT
.	TRBJ2-5	many	TRBV2	CATTRDGQETQYF	TGTGCCACCACCCGGGACGGACAAGAGACCCAGTACTTC
TRBD2	TRBJ2-2	.	TRBV20-1	CSAPTSGSGGELFF	TGCAGTGCTCCTACTAGCGGGAGTGGCGGGGAGCTGTTTTTT
.	TRBJ2-5	.	TRBV2	CASSNDLRGETQYF	TGTGCCAGCAGTAACGACTTGCGTGGTGAGACCCAGTACTTC
.	TRBJ2-3	.	TRBV2	CASSESSVSTDTQYF	TGTGCCAGCAGTGAATCCTCCGTAAGCACAGATACGCAGTATTTT
.	TRBJ1-2	.	TRBV12-3/TRBV12-4	CASSPSWGMDGYTF	TGTGCCAGCAGTCCGTCATGGGGGATGGATGGCTACACCTTC
TRBD1	TRBJ2-1	.	TRBV12-5	CASGLVTDRVTYNEQFF	TGTGCTAGTGGTTTGGTAACCGACAGGGTAACCTACAATGAGCAGTTCTTC
TRBD2	TRBJ2-7	many	TRBV20-1	CSAPGLAGGIRNEQYF	TGCAGTGCCCCGGGACTAGCGGGAGGGATACGCAACGAGCAGTACTTC
.	TRBJ2-2	.	TRBV12-3/TRBV12-4	CASSAGQNTGELFF	TGTGCCAGCAGTGCGGGCCAGAACACCGGGGAGCTGTTTTTT
.	TRBJ2-7	.	TRBV29-1	CSASTVGRGEQYF	TGCAGCGCATCTACGGTGGGACGGGGCGAGCAGTACTTC
.	TRBJ1-2	many	TRBV28	CASSLDHGNGYTF	TGTGCCAGCAGTTTGGACCATGGGAATGGCTACACCTTC
.	TRBJ2-5	.	TRBV4-1	CASSQVYKVDEQYF	TGCGCCAGCAGCCAAGTCTATAAGGTGGATGAGCAGTACTTC
.	TRBJ2-7	once	TRBV7-3	CASSLLGGSSSYNEQYF	TGTGCCAGCAGCTTATTGGGCGGGTCCAGCTCCTACAATGAGCAGTACTTC
.	TRBJ2-7	.	TRBV15	CATSRDGAGSLYEQYF	TGTGCCACCAGCAGAGATGGTGCAGGGAGCCTCTACGAGCAGTACTTC
.	TRBJ2-5	.	TRBV20-1	CSAREEPFQETQYF	TGCAGTGCTAGAGAGGAACCCTTCCAAGAGACCCAGTACTTC
.	TRBJ1-1	.	TRBV10-3	CAISTSGRDTEAFF	TGTGCCATCAGTACGTCCGGAAGGGACACTGAAGCTTTCTTT
.	TRBJ1-2	.	TRBV10-3	CAISFSTRYGYTF	TGTGCCATCAGTTTCTCAACGCGCTATGGCTACACCTTC
.	TRBJ1-6	.	TRBV4-1	CASSQEGADRTPLHF	TGCGCCAGCAGCCAAGAGGGGGCCGATAGGACACCCCTCCACTTT
.	TRBJ2-5	many	TRBV24-1	CATSFQETQYF	TGTGCCACCAGTTTCCAAGAGACCCAGTACTTC
.	TRBJ1-4	.	TRBV2	CAPSGGKNEKLFF	TGTGCTCCTAGTGGGGGAAAAAATGAAAAACTGTTTTTT
TRBD1	TRBJ2-7	.	TRBV15	CATSRGRDSSYEQYF	TGTGCCACCAGCAGGGGCCGGGACAGCTCCTACGAGCAGTACTTC
.	TRBJ2-7	.	TRBV2	CASSDESYEQYF	TGTGCCAGCAGTGACGAGAGCTACGAGCAGTACTTC
.	TRBJ2-1	.	TRBV7-9	CASSLGGLFTYNEQFF	TGTGCCAGCAGCTTAGGGGGGCTTTTCACCTACAATGAGCAGTTCTTC
TRBD2	TRBJ2-1	once	TRBV12-5	CASGAGSGKGGEQFF	TGTGCTAGTGGTGCCGGGAGCGGGAAGGGCGGTGAGCAGTTCTTC
.	TRBJ1-2	.	TRBV28	CASSFGRGYTF	TGTGCCAGCAGTTTCGGGCGTGGCTACACCTTC
.	TRBJ2-5	few	TRBV6-5	CASSDRQQETQYF	TGTGCCAGCAGTGATCGACAGCAAGAGACCCAGTACTTC
TRBD2	TRBJ2-1	few	TRBV5-1	CASSNPGTSGSGVYNEQFF	TGCGCCAGCAGCAACCCCGGTACTAGCGGGAGCGGGGTCTACAATGAGCAGTTCTTC
.	TRBJ2-1	.	TRBV6-1	CASSGWDGNEQFF	TGTGCCAGCAGTGGCTGGGACGGCAATGAGCAGTTCTTC
TRBD1	TRBJ2-3	many	TRBV4-1	CASSQGQGDVTDTQYF	TGCGCCAGCAGCCAAGGGCAGGGGGATGTGACAGATACGCAGTATTTT
TRBD2	TRBJ2-1	many	TRBV6-2/TRBV6-3	CASSYQPSVAGSYNEQFF	TGTGCCAGCAGTTACCAACCCAGCGTAGCGGGTTCCTACAATGAGCAGTTCTTC
.	TRBJ2-5	.	TRBV4-2	CASSQDYVGTEGGTQYF	TGTGCCAGCAGCCAAGATTATGTCGGCACCGAGGGGGGGACCCAGTACTTC
.	TRBJ2-5	.	TRBV12-3/TRBV12-4	CASSLVSETNEQYF	TGTGCCAGCAGCCTCGTTTCGGAAACTAATGAGCAGTACTTC
TRBD2	TRBJ2-5	.	TRBV6-6	CASRSSTFSAGEQYF	TGTGCCAGCAGATCTTCGACTTTCTCCGCGGGGGAGCAGTACTTC
.	TRBJ1-1	few	TRBV9	CASKEGGAFF	TGTGCCAGCAAGGAGGGGGGAGCTTTCTTT